This T cell receptor (beta chain) is from a study of blood T cell repertoires in COVID-19. In the authors' methods: Amplification of reference gene primers was used by the study to estimate nucleated cell counts. Some clones are missing from TCRdb's copy, which holds only in-frame ones; the method was immunoSEQ multiplex PCR. V and J calls and clone size are as listed in that table; D and trimming were resolved from the DNA. The repertoire holds 410,000 or so clones, with roughly 90% as singletons. Between the trimmed V and J ends, which lost 8 bases and 1 base, there was a span of 30 bases. The CDR3 loop spans 20 amino acids. The germline V gene encodes CDR1 LNHDA and CDR2 SQIVND (reference sequence).

This receptor was identified in a woman in her twenties or thirties with active or convalescent COVID-19. Sample: peripheral blood. This chain joins TRBV19 and TRBJ2-4; the D gene is possibly TRBD1 (6 bases). The CDR3 bases are TGTGCCAGTCGATCCTACGCGACAGGTGGTAATACCTTGGCCAAAAACATTCAGTACTTC. Amino acid sequence: CASRSYATGGNTLAKNIQYF.